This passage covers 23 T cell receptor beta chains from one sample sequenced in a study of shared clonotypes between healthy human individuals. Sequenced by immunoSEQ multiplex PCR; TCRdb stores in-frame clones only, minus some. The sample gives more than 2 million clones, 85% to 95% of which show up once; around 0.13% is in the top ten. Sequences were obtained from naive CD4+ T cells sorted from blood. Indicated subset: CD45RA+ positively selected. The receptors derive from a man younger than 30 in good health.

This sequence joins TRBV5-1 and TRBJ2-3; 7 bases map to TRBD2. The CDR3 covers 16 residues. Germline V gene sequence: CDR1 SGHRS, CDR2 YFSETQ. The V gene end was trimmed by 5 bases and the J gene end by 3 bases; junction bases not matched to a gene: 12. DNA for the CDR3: TGCGCCAGCAGGCGGGACTATACAGGCAAAACAGATACGCAGTATTTT. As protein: CASRRDYTGKTDTQYF.

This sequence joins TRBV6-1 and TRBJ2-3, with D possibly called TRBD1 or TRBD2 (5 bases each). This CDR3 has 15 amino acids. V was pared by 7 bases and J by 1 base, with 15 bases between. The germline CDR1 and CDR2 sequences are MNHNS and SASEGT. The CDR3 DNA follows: TGTGCCAGCACCAGGGACGGAGGCGGCACAGATACGCAGTATTTT. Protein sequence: CASTRDGGGTDTQYF.

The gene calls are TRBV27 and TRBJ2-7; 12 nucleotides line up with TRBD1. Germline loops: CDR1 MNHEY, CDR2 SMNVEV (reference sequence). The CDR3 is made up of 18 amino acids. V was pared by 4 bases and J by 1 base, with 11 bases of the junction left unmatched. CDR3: CASSSSGTGGAGSYEQYF. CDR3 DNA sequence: TGTGCCAGCAGTTCATCTGGGACAGGGGGCGCGGGGTCCTACGAGCAGTACTTC.

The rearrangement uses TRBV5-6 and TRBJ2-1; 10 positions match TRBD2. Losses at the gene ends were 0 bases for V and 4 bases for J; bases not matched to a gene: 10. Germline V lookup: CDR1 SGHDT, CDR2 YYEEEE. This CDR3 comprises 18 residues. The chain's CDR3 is CASSLGLAGTPAYNEQFF. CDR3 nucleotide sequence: TGTGCCAGCAGCTTGGGACTAGCGGGCACTCCCGCTTACAATGAGCAGTTCTTC.

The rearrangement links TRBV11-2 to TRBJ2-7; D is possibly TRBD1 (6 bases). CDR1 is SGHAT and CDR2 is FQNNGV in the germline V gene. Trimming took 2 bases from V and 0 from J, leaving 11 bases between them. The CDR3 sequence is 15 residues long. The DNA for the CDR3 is TGTGCCAGCAGCTTAATACAGGGCAGCTCCTACGAGCAGTACTTC. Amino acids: CASSLIQGSSYEQYF.

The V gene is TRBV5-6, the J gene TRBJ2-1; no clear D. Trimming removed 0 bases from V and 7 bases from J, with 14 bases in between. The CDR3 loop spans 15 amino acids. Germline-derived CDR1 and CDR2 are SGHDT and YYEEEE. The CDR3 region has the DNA TGTGCCAGCAGCTTGGGCCAGGCACTGGGAAATGAGCAGTTCTTC. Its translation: CASSLGQALGNEQFF.

DNA of the CDR3: TGCAGCGTACAGGGGGATGGCAATCAGCCCCAGCATTTT. It translates to CSVQGDGNQPQHF. The genes are TRBV29-1 and TRBJ1-5; the match to TRBD1 covers 8 bases. Germline lookup yields CDR1 SQVTM and CDR2 ANQGSEA. The CDR3 runs 13 residues. V shed 6 bases and J 2 bases; nucleotides not matched to a gene: 3.

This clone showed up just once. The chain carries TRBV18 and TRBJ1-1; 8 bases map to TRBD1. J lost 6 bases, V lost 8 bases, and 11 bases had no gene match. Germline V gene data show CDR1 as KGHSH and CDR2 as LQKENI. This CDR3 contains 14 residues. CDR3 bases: TGTGCCAGCGACGGACAGGGAGGGACGGCTGAAGCTTTCTTT. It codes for CASDGQGGTAEAFF.

In DNA form, the CDR3 reads TGTGCCAGCACACCCCAGGCTGGGAATGAAAAACTGTTTTTT. Protein sequence: CASTPQAGNEKLFF. The chain couples TRBV2 to TRBJ1-4; D is ambiguous. In germline, CDR1 is SNHLY, CDR2 FYNNEI. Trimming shortened V by 7 bases and J by 5 bases, and 14 bases separated the two germline ends. The CDR3 covers 14 residues.

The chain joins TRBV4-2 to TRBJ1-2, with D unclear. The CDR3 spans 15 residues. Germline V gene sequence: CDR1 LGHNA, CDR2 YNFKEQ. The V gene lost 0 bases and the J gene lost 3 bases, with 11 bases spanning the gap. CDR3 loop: CASSQEGTTHYGYTF. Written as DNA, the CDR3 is TGTGCCAGCAGCCAAGAAGGCACAACGCACTATGGCTACACCTTC.

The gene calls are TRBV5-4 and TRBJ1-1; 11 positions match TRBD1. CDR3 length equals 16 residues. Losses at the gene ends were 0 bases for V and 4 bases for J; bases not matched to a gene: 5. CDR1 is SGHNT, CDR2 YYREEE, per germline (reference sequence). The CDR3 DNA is TGTGCCAGCAGCTTGGTTAGGACAGGGGGCTTCACTGAAGCTTTCTTT. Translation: CASSLVRTGGFTEAFF.

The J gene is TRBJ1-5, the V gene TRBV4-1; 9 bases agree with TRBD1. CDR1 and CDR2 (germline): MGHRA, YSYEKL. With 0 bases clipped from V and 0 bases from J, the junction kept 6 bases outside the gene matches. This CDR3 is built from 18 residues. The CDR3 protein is CASSQDGQGLYSNQPQHF. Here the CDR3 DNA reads TGCGCCAGCAGCCAAGACGGACAGGGGCTTTATAGCAATCAGCCCCAGCATTTT.

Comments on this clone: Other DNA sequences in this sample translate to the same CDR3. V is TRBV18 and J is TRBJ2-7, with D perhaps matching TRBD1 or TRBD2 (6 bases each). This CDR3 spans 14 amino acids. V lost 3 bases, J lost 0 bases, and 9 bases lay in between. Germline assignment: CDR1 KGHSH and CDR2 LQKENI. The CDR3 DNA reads TGTGCCAGCTCACCGAGGGGGGACTCCTACGAGCAGTACTTC. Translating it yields CASSPRGDSYEQYF.

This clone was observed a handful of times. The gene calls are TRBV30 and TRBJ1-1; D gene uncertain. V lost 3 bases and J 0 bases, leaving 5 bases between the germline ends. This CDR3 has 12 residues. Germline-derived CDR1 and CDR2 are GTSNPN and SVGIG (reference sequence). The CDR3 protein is CAWRHMNTEAFF. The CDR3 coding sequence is TGTGCCTGGAGACACATGAACACTGAAGCTTTCTTT. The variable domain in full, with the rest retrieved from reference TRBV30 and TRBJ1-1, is SQTIHQWPATLVQPVGSPLSLECTVEGTSNPNLYWYRQAAGRGLQLLFYSVGIGQISSEVPQNLSASRPQDRQFILSSKKLLLSDSGFYLCAWRHMNTEAFFGQGTRLTVV.

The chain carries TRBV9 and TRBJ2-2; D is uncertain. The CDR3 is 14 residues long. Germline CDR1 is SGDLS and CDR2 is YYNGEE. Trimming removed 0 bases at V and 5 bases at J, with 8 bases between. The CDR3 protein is CASSVVGMTGELFF. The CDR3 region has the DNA TGTGCCAGCAGCGTAGTGGGTATGACCGGGGAGCTGTTTTTT. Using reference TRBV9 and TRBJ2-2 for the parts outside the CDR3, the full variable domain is DSGVTQTPKHLITATGQRVTLRCSPRSGDLSVYWYQQSLDQGLQFLIQYYNGEERAKGNILERFSAQQFPDLHSELNLSSLELGDSALYFCASSVVGMTGELFFGEGSRLTVL.

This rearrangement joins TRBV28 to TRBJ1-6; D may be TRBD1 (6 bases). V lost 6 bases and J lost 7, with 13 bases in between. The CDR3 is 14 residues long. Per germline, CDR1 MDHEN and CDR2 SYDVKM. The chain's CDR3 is CASSPRGENSPLHF. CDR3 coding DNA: TGTGCCAGCAGCCCCAGGGGAGAAAATTCACCCCTCCACTTT.

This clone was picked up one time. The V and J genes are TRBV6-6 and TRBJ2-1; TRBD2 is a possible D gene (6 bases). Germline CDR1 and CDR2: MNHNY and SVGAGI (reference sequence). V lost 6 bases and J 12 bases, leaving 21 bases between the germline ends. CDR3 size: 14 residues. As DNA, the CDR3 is TGTGCCAGCAGCCCTTTTGTCTCGGGAGTAGGGCAGTTCTTC. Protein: CASSPFVSGVGQFF.

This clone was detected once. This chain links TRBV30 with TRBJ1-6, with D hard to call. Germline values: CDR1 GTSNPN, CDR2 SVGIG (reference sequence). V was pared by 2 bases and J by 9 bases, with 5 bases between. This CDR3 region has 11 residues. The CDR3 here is CAWSSVSPLHF. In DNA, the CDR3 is TGTGCCTGGAGTTCAGTTTCACCCCTCCACTTT.

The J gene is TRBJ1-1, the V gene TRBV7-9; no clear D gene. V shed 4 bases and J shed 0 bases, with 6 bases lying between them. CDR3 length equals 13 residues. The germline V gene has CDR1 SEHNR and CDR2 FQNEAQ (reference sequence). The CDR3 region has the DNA TGTGCCAGCAGCTCATTCATGAACACTGAAGCTTTCTTT. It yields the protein CASSSFMNTEAFF. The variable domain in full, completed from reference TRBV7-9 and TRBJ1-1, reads DTGVSQNPRHKITKRGQNVTFRCDPISEHNRLYWYRQTLGQGPEFLTYFQNEAQLEKSRLLSDRFSAERPKGSFSTLEIQRTEQGDSAMYLCASSSFMNTEAFFGQGTRLTVV.

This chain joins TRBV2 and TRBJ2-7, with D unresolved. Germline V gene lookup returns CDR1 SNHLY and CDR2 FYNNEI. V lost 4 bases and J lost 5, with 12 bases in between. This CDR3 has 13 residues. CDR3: CASSGPQPNEQYF. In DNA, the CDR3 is TGTGCCAGCAGTGGCCCCCAACCGAACGAGCAGTACTTC.

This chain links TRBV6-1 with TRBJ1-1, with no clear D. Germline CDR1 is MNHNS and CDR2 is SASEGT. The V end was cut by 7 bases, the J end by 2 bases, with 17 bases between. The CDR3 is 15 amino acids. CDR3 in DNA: TGTGCCAGCAATCTGGAGGGTCAATTCAACACTGAAGCTTTCTTT. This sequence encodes CASNLEGQFNTEAFF.

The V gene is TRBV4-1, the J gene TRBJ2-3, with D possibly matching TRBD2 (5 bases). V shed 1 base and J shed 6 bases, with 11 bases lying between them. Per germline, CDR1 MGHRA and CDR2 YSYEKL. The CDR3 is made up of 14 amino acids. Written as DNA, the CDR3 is TGCGCCAGCAGCCAAGGGGAGATGAGGGATACGCAGTATTTT. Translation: CASSQGEMRDTQYF.

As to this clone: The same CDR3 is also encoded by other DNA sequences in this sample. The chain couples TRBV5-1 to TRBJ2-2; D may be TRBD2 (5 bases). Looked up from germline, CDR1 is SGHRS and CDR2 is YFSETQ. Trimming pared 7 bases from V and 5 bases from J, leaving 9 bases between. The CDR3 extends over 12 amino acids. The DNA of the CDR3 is TGCGCCAGCTCCGAGGGAACCGGGGAGCTGTTTTTT. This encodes CASSEGTGELFF.